This TCR beta chain appears in the sequencing data of a study of T cells in women clearing cervical HPV infection (dated by TCRdb to 2016 to 2019). About the full investigation: The cases were 25 to 30 women with histologically confirmed HPV16-related CIN3 or worse, and 2 of those women had invasive cancers. Controls were around 25 women whose single incident HPV16 infection cleared within 12 months without precancer or cancer developing. Blood from cases was drawn at the visit where the lesion was first identified, while blood from controls was drawn once the infection was no longer detected. Among cases, blood sampling came a median of approximately 150 days after lesion detection, with an interquartile range of about 85 to 230 days. Since only a few of the women had HLA typing available, the possibility that HLA type was acting as a confounder could not be ruled out. Nested within Costa Rica's Guanacaste HPV Natural History Study, an exploratory proof-of-principle case-control study compared TCR repertoires across cervical HPV16 outcomes. Cases were matched to controls by age within five years and by the year the sample was collected. A median age of roughly 33 years was observed in cases versus around 40 in controls, and no significant differences in baseline characteristics were found. The parent cohort enrolled 9,800 or so women aged 18 or older in Guanacaste, Costa Rica, during about 1992 to 1995 and followed them for approximately 7 years. Five blinded duplicates per group were added as quality controls, so that roughly 60 samples were obtained: approximately 50 participants and 10 replicates. Beyond this particular receptor, the publication reports: TCR repertoire richness was significantly higher in CIN3+ cases than in controls across sequencing depths, while evenness did not differ. T-cell numbers per sample were unknown, so richness differences could reflect varying T-cell content rather than repertoire biology. Lower TRBV6-7 relative abundance was observed in cases than in controls (about 0.099% versus 0.17%; Bonferroni P = 0.0008). Whether associations preceded infection or resulted from infection could not be shown with the cross-sectional design, and effector/memory subsets and HPV-specific T cells were not isolated. By combining richness with V gene abundances, random forest classifiers separated cases from controls with an estimated AUC of less than 0.85.

Per the germline V gene, SNHLY is the CDR1 and FYNNEI is the CDR2. V is pared back by 7 bases and J by 5 bases, with 20 bases lying between the germline termini. The CDR3 covers 15 residues, taking in both the cysteine and the phenylalanine. The CDR3 was read in part: 36 bases, with the frame set at base 1. TCR beta CDR3 regions were amplified by multiplex PCR from an average of roughly 1.3 ug genomic DNA per sample using the immunoSEQ assay. To correct primer bias, the assay used a complete synthetic TCR repertoire to set an amplification baseline. Amplicons were sequenced on the Illumina platform. As for how the authors treated the data: Error correction of the sequences involved clustering with frequency ratios plus a modified nearest-neighbor algorithm, after which the sequences were analyzed in the immunoSEQ Analyzer using IMGT gene definitions. At each rarefaction depth, TCR richness and evenness were averaged over 20 rarefaction repeats, and samples with fewer sequences than the depth were excluded. Wilcoxon rank sum tests with FDR correction were used to compare V, D and J gene relative abundances between the groups. In the blinded duplicates, the intraclass correlation was about 96% for TCR richness and averaged around 78% across 66 gene segments. TCRdb carries this immuneACCESS record with in-frame sequences only. Its versions omit some clonotypes, under half of them owing to an unresolved V gene in the studies checked, with the rest unexplained. That table supplies the V and J calls and clone size; D and trimming were determined from the DNA. The sample's clone listing holds around 31,000 clones. The ten top clones hold about 4.5% of the sample.

Concerning this clone: Its cognate antigen has yet to be identified. The read terminates 3 residues before the CDR3 end, so the remaining end is supplied by the germline J gene.

Every participant had a single incident cervical HPV16 infection, and women with prevalent HPV16 infections were excluded. Cervical HPV DNA was detected with MY09/MY11 PCR, and genotyping was done by dot-blot hybridization. Approximately 15 mL of heparinized blood were centrifuged, and the buffy coat was aliquoted, frozen at -30°C, then stored at -80°C. QIAGEN kits were used to extract genomic DNA from the buffy coat specimens. This chain is built from TRBV2 and TRBJ1-2; D gene: possibly TRBD1, on 6 matching bases. This clonotype was sampled from a woman between 18 and 75 years old with a cervical HPV16 infection that either progressed to CIN3+ or cleared (not recorded which). Input material: blood buffy coat. The CDR3 sequence is CASIKDRINTYGYTF. Partial CDR3 DNA: TGTGCCAGCATAAAAGACAGGATAAATACTTATGGC.